This TCR beta chain derives from a study of identical twins (dated by TCRdb to 2016 to 2017). Broadly, across the study: TCR alpha and beta repertoires from monozygotic twins, unrelated adults of various ages and cord blood were deep-sequenced to test whether fetal clonotypes persist. To rule out contamination, replicate twin experiments were performed at different times with different library preparation protocols. Overall study results and their limits: Because the same donors could not be followed over many years, the conclusions relied on cross-sectional statistical analysis. Fewer insertions were carried by abundant cord blood beta clonotypes; a weaker similar trend was observed in young adult naive repertoires, while no such trend was observed in memory repertoires. Recombination models systematically underestimated out-of-frame TCR alpha sharing in monozygotic twins but agreed with sharing between unrelated individuals. In beta out-of-frame sequences, excess twin sharing was weaker, because having fewer shared sequences lowered the signal-to-noise ratio. Compared with coincidental sharing between unrelated individuals, an excess of low generation-probability sequences was observed among out-of-frame TCR alpha sequences shared between twins. Zero-insertion analyses could be partly confounded by invariant T cells such as MAIT and iNKT, though diverse VJ usage argued against such confounding for most clonotypes.

Sequences SGHRS (CDR1) and YFSETQ (CDR2) are obtained from the germline V gene. V loses 0 bases of germline sequence and J loses 0 bases, and the interval between the two ends is 10 bases. Taken from cysteine to phenylalanine, the CDR3 has 16 residues. Only the CDR3 portion is preserved as DNA: 48 bases, with reading frame beginning at the first base. This clonotype was seen at least ten times. Its cognate antigen has yet to be identified. Nothing much larger sits one base from this clone, and base qualities are not available. Libraries came from 5' RACE. Instrument used: Illumina HiSeq 2000. Template switching introduced a universal primer binding site; the final cDNA contained a unique molecular identifier, enabling accurate counting of TCR cDNA molecules. First-strand cDNA for TCR alpha and beta chains was synthesized from specific primers in the conserved constant-segment region. To control for contamination, every cDNA library was double barcoded, receiving both a SMART-Mk sample barcode and Illumina barcodes. TruSeq adapter sequences and Illumina sample barcodes were added in two successive PCR steps. TCR alpha and beta cDNA libraries were sequenced on the Illumina HiSeq platform with custom primers. The original pipeline was this. MiGEC processed the raw reads to extract unique molecular identifiers, while MiXCR was used to determine the CDR3 positions. Recombination models were inferred per individual with the repgenHMM and IGoR tools using an EM algorithm. The analysis of shared clonotypes was done with the tcR package in R, with sharing normalized by the product of cloneset sizes. To study raw recombination without the effects of thymic and clonal selection, out-of-frame nonproductive sequences were analyzed. TCRdb reworked the public reads: Q25 trimming with fastp, MiXCR clone assembly, productive beta chains retained. CDR3 protein sequences are deduplicated, and each keeps its most common genes and DNA. The V and J calls reflect TCRdb's pipeline rather than the authors' work. In all, the sample holds 450,000 to 650,000 distinct CDR3 sequences, and 12% to 15% of those were seen once. The leading ten clones occupy around 0.48% of the sample.

Only healthy Caucasian donors were included. Three pairs of female monozygotic twins, all aged about 18 to 30 years, made up the twin cohort. CD4+ and CD8+ T cell populations were isolated with positive isolation kits from Invitrogen. The same data also contributed to another study, on yellow fever vaccine responses in identical twins. The second paper further reports: According to the authors, the vaccine-induced T cell response in identical twins seemed to be partly convergent and partly specific to each individual. The study precisely tracked vaccine-responding T cell clones in identical twins.

The chain is encoded by TRBV5-1 joined to TRBJ2-4; the D segment might be TRBD1 or TRBD2, since each matches 6 bases. The sequencing input was CD4+ T cells sorted from blood. The sequence was obtained from a woman aged 18-29 years in good health. The nucleotides are TGCGCCAGCAGCTTGGTAGGGGGACTAGCCAAAAACATTCAGTACTTC. It encodes CASSLVGGLAKNIQYF.